Below, 27 T cell receptor beta chains from the same sample are listed, as sequenced in a study of blood T cells in healthy people across ages. A second PCR of about 6 to 12 cycles used a sample-barcoded 5' primer and a J-beta primer mix. TCRdb recomputed calls from the 5' RACE reads with MiXCR, one row per CDR3 protein. Of more than 1,000,000 distinct CDR3 sequences listed, under 30% are singletons. Another study also made use of these data, one on T cells of mothers and their children.

Sequencing was done on a sample of blood. Receptor source: a girl aged 2 to 10 in good health.

This clonotype occurred a few times. The chain links TRBV12-5 to TRBJ2-7, with a possible D match to TRBD1 (6 bases). Trimming cost V 6 bases and J 8 bases, with 17 bases left between them. There are 13 residues in the CDR3. Germline V gene lookup returns CDR1 LGHNT and CDR2 FRNRAP. The CDR3 loop reads CASGAISQGKQYF. The CDR3 bases are TGTGCTAGTGGCGCAATTTCACAGGGCAAGCAGTACTTC.

The chain is built from TRBV29-1 and TRBJ2-7, with 12 bases that match TRBD2. The CDR3 has 14 residues. The germline gives CDR1 SQVTM, CDR2 ANQGSEA. With V trimmed by 7 bases and J by 4 bases, 8 bases remained unmatched. Here the CDR3 reads CSAQRTSGKYEQYF. The CDR3 bases are TGCAGCGCCCAAAGGACTAGCGGGAAGTACGAGCAGTACTTC.

The rearrangement links TRBV12-5 to TRBJ2-5, with TRBD1 identical over 9 bases. The end of the DNA aligns better with TRBJ2-7, so the J call may be wrong. The CDR3 spans 13 residues. From germline, CDR1 is LGHNT and CDR2 FRNRAP. The CDR3, as DNA: TGTGCTAGTGGCGCGGGACAGGGCTACGAGCAGTACTTC. It codes for CASGAGQGYEQYF.

This clonotype was observed once. This rearrangement joins TRBV27 to TRBJ2-7; 7 bases are a match to TRBD1. The CDR3 has 14 residues. V lost 7 bases and J lost 0; bases outside the gene matches: 6. Looked up from germline, CDR1 is MNHEY and CDR2 is SMNVEV (reference sequence). In DNA, the CDR3 is TGTGCCAGCATGGCAGGGACAGACTCCTACGAGCAGTACTTC. This encodes CASMAGTDSYEQYF.

The chain carries TRBV24-1 and TRBJ1-5; D unresolved. Germline CDR1 is KGHDR and CDR2 is SFDVKD. The CDR3 is made up of 14 amino acids. Trimming pared 6 bases from V and 3 bases from J, leaving 11 bases between. CDR3 sequence reads: CATSLSGVNQPQHF. The CDR3, as DNA: TGTGCCACCAGTCTTTCTGGGGTCAATCAGCCCCAGCATTTT.

This clonotype was detected only a few times. The V call is TRBV12-3 or TRBV12-4, the J call TRBJ2-1; 7 bases fit TRBD1. The CDR3 is made up of 15 amino acids. Unmatched junction bases numbered 12, after V lost 5 bases and J lost 8 bases. CDR3 in DNA: TGTGCCAGCAGTCCCGAGGTCACAGGGGTCGATGAGCAGTTCTTC. Translated: CASSPEVTGVDEQFF.

This clonotype has just a few counts. The chain uses TRBV7-9 and TRBJ1-5; the D gene is possibly TRBD1 (5 bases). The CDR3 length is 15 residues. CDR1 is SEHNR, CDR2 FQNEAQ, per germline (reference sequence). Deletions cut 5 bases from V and 4 bases from J, with 15 bases between. CDR3 bases: TGTGCCAGCAGCCCTGCAGGGTGGGAAAATCAGCCCCAGCATTTT. Translating it yields CASSPAGWENQPQHF.

This clonotype has only a few counts. At one of its ends the junction is not consistent with the germline gene, which may arise from a read error. The J gene is TRBJ2-7, the V gene TRBV24-1; D is ambiguous. Germline V CDR1 and CDR2: KGHDR, SFDVKD. The CDR3 covers 13 residues. The DNA of the CDR3 is TGTGCCACCAGTGATCCGCCCTCCCACGAGCAGTACTTC. Its protein is CATSDPPSHEQYF.

The chain recombines TRBV29-1 with TRBJ2-1, with TRBD1 matching over 7 bases. Per the germline V gene, CDR1 is SQVTM and CDR2 is ANQGSEA. The length of the CDR3 is 15 residues. Trimming took 2 bases from V and 2 from J; bases not matched to a gene: 6. CDR3: CSVESPTGAYNEQFF. The CDR3 bases are TGCAGCGTTGAAAGCCCTACAGGGGCCTACAATGAGCAGTTCTTC.

This clonotype was seen a few times. The rearrangement uses TRBV6-2 or TRBV6-3 and TRBJ1-5; tentatively, D is TRBD1 (6 bases). In germline, CDR1 is MNHEY, CDR2 SVGEGT. Trimming took off 9 bases at V and 3 bases at J, with 21 bases between the two ends. The CDR3 extends over 16 amino acids. CDR3 DNA sequence: TGTGCCAGTGCCCACAGGGAGGAGATCGACAATCAGCCCCAGCATTTT. The encoded protein is CASAHREEIDNQPQHF.

The gene calls are TRBV29-1 and TRBJ1-1; D is undetermined. Per germline, CDR1 SQVTM and CDR2 ANQGSEA. CDR3 length equals 12 residues. V lost 5 bases and J lost 1, with 8 bases in between. This CDR3 reads CSVWGGNTEAFF. The CDR3 DNA reads as TGCAGCGTTTGGGGAGGGAACACTGAAGCTTTCTTT.

The gene calls are TRBV28 and TRBJ1-1; D call uncertain. Germline loops: CDR1 MDHEN, CDR2 SYDVKM. The V gene lost 3 bases and the J gene lost 5 bases, with 7 bases spanning the gap. The CDR3 is 12 residues long. The CDR3 loop reads CASSLPATEAFF. The DNA of the CDR3 is TGTGCCAGCAGTTTGCCGGCAACTGAAGCTTTCTTT. The variable domain in full, completed from reference TRBV28 and TRBJ1-1, reads DVKVTQSSRYLVKRTGEKVFLECVQDMDHENMFWYRQDPGLGLRLIYFSYDVKMKEKGDIPEGYSVSREKKERFSLILESASTNQTSMYLCASSLPATEAFFGQGTRLTVV.

This clonotype was picked up a small number of times. V is TRBV12-3 or TRBV12-4 and J is TRBJ2-4; weak D call: TRBD1 (5 bases). Trimming removed 6 bases at V and 2 bases at J, with 8 bases between. The length of the CDR3 is 13 residues. DNA of the CDR3: TGTGCCAGCAGCGACAGCCCCAAAAACATTCAGTACTTC. As protein: CASSDSPKNIQYF.

This clonotype was seen a few times. This rearrangement joins TRBV10-2 to TRBJ2-1; TRBD2 aligns across 8 bases. This CDR3 comprises 14 residues. Per germline, CDR1 WSHSY and CDR2 SAAADI. J was trimmed by 8 bases and V by 4 bases; bases with no gene match: 7. The CDR3 DNA follows: TGCGCCAGCAGTGGAGCGGGAGTATTTTATGAGCAGTTCTTC. It is translated as CASSGAGVFYEQFF.

The chain joins TRBV5-4 to TRBJ1-2; 9 bases are shared with TRBD1. After removal of 5 bases from V and 0 bases from J, the junction contained 8 bases not matched to a gene. Looked up from germline, CDR1 is SGHNT and CDR2 is YYREEE (reference sequence). This CDR3 has 16 amino acids. The chain's CDR3 is CASSLGDRATNYGYTF. DNA of the CDR3: TGTGCCAGCAGTTTAGGGGACAGGGCGACTAACTATGGCTACACCTTC.

The V and J genes are TRBV7-9 and TRBJ2-7; D may be TRBD2 (5 bases). The CDR3 loop spans 15 amino acids. Germline-derived CDR1 and CDR2 are SEHNR and FQNEAQ (reference sequence). Trimming took 4 bases from V and 9 from J, leaving 22 bases between them. DNA of the CDR3: TGTGCCAGCAGCTCCCCGGACTCGCTTATCCGCCTGCAGTACTTC. Amino acids: CASSSPDSLIRLQYF.

Regarding this clonotype: A junction boundary mismatches the germline segment, possibly from a read error. The chain recombines TRBV20-1 with TRBJ2-1; possibly TRBD2 for D (5 bases). This CDR3 has 13 residues. Germline loops: CDR1 DFQATT, CDR2 SNEGSKA (reference sequence). DNA of the CDR3: TGCAGTGCTAGAGCGCGGGCGTCCAATGCGCAGTTCTTC. Its protein is CSARARASNAQFF.

V is TRBV4-1 and J is TRBJ2-5; D is unclear. The J call could be wrong; TRBJ2-7 is a better fit for the DNA end. CDR1 MGHRA and CDR2 YSYEKL come from the germline V gene. The CDR3 length is 14 residues. CDR3 region: CASSPDDITYEQYF. The CDR3 region has the DNA TGCGCCAGCAGCCCTGACGACATCACCTACGAGCAGTACTTC.

The chain recombines TRBV4-1 with TRBJ1-1; 7 bases line up with TRBD1. Germline loops: CDR1 MGHRA, CDR2 YSYEKL. The CDR3 runs 14 residues. With 2 bases clipped from V and 7 bases from J, the junction kept 7 bases outside the gene matches. CDR3 DNA: TGCGCCAGCAGCCAACTGACAGGGAGATATGAAGCTTTCTTT. Residues: CASSQLTGRYEAFF.

Only a few counts were recorded for this clonotype. V gene TRBV4-1 combines with J gene TRBJ2-1, with D possibly matching TRBD2 (6 bases). The CDR3 runs 15 residues. V was trimmed by 0 bases and J by 6 bases, leaving 12 bases between them. From germline, CDR1 is MGHRA and CDR2 YSYEKL. CDR3 nucleotide sequence: TGCGCCAGCAGCCAAGATGTCGGGACTGCCAATGAGCAGTTCTTC. This gives the protein CASSQDVGTANEQFF.

The chain recombines TRBV20-1 with TRBJ2-5, with D possibly TRBD2 on 5 matching bases. The V and J ends lost 6 bases and 1 base respectively, with 12 bases between them. The CDR3 length is 13 residues. Germline CDR1 reads DFQATT; CDR2 reads SNEGSKA (reference sequence). The CDR3 nucleotides read TGCAGTGCCGACAAGAGGGCCCAAGAGACCCAGTACTTC. The encoded protein is CSADKRAQETQYF.

This clonotype has only a few counts. The V gene is TRBV27, the J gene TRBJ2-3; TRBD1 matches 8 bases. This CDR3 has 16 amino acids. CDR1 is MNHEY and CDR2 is SMNVEV in the germline V gene (reference sequence). Trimming cost V 5 bases and J 2 bases; bases outside gene matches: 9. The CDR3 spells CASSDDRGANTDTQYF. The CDR3 DNA reads TGTGCCAGCAGTGACGACAGGGGTGCTAACACAGATACGCAGTATTTT.

The chain couples TRBV20-1 to TRBJ1-4; D gene uncertain. Trimming took off 6 bases at V and 3 bases at J, with 14 bases between the two ends. Germline values: CDR1 DFQATT, CDR2 SNEGSKA (reference sequence). This CDR3 region has 14 residues. The CDR3 bases are TGCAGTGCCCCCACGTCCCCCTCTAATGAAAAACTGTTTTTT. This translates into CSAPTSPSNEKLFF.

The genes are TRBV30 and TRBJ2-1; tentative D call: TRBD2 (6 bases). The CDR3 consists of 16 residues. Germline V gene sequence: CDR1 GTSNPN, CDR2 SVGIG (reference sequence). V gave up 0 bases and J gave up 5 bases, with 17 bases separating them. CDR3 nucleotide sequence: TGTGCCTGGAGTGTCACTCGGGACTGGGGGAACAATGAGCAGTTCTTC. The encoded protein is CAWSVTRDWGNNEQFF.

This clonotype was seen more than once but under ten times. The chain has TRBV28 and TRBJ2-3; D is undetermined. This CDR3 region has 15 residues. V was clipped by 3 bases and J by 0 bases, with 10 bases between them. Per the germline V gene, CDR1 is MDHEN and CDR2 is SYDVKM. The CDR3 sequence: CASSFRRSSTDTQYF. The CDR3 coding sequence is TGTGCCAGCAGTTTCCGACGGTCCAGCACAGATACGCAGTATTTT.

This chain connects TRBV9 to TRBJ2-1, with 10 nucleotides matching TRBD1. Germline trimming cut 3 bases from V and 6 bases from J; bases unmatched to any gene: 9. In germline, CDR1 is SGDLS, CDR2 YYNGEE. This CDR3 comprises 16 residues. The CDR3 DNA is TGTGCCAGCAGCGAGCCGAGGGACAGGGGATTCAATGAGCAGTTCTTC. It specifies CASSEPRDRGFNEQFF.

This clonotype was counted many times. Germline is not matched at one junction end, which may reflect a read error. This chain connects TRBV28 to TRBJ1-3; D is unclear. Per the germline V gene, CDR1 is MDHEN and CDR2 is SYDVKM. This CDR3 has 14 amino acids. The CDR3 region has the DNA TGTGCCAGCAGATTATCGGGAATTACCAACACCATATATTTT. It yields the protein CASRLSGITNTIYF.